The next 28 T cell receptor beta chains were all read from a single sample in a study of control samples from healthy donors and cancer patients. The method was immunoSEQ multiplex PCR; TCRdb's version includes in-frame clones alone and lacks a portion of them. The sample contains about 120,000 clones, approximately 87% of which appear only once. Material for sequencing was blood. The receptors were gathered from a man younger than 40 in good health.

This clone was observed a few times. This rearrangement joins TRBV6-5 to TRBJ2-4; D tentatively fits TRBD1 or TRBD2 (5 bases each). V was shortened by 8 bases and J by 2 bases, with 16 bases between the two germline ends. The CDR3 runs 15 residues. From germline, CDR1 is MNHEY and CDR2 SVGAGI. CDR3 sequence: CASESKPGPKNIQYF. Written as DNA, the CDR3 is TGTGCCAGCGAGAGCAAGCCGGGGCCCAAAAACATTCAGTACTTC.

The chain employs TRBV11-3 and TRBJ1-2, with D possibly matching TRBD1 (5 bases). Trimming cost V 0 bases and J 8 bases, with 13 bases left between them. Germline V CDR1 and CDR2: SGHNT, YENEEA. The CDR3 consists of 14 residues. As DNA, the CDR3 is TGTGCCAGCAGCTTAGACAGGGTCAATGGAGGCTACACCTTC. It translates to CASSLDRVNGGYTF.

The rearrangement links TRBV5-6 to TRBJ2-3, with TRBD1 as a possible D gene (6 bases). Germline V gene sequence: CDR1 SGHDT, CDR2 YYEEEE. V was clipped by 0 bases and J by 0 bases, with 11 bases between them. The CDR3 sequence is 16 residues long. CDR3 nucleotide sequence: TGTGCCAGCAGCTTGGTGCAGGGGTCCAGCACAGATACGCAGTATTTT. Amino acid sequence: CASSLVQGSSTDTQYF.

The chain combines TRBV30 with TRBJ1-2; D is undetermined. CDR3 length equals 13 residues. Per germline, CDR1 GTSNPN and CDR2 SVGIG (reference sequence). V dropped 3 bases and J dropped 0 bases, with 8 bases sitting between them. The CDR3: CAWSHGSNYGYTF. DNA for the CDR3: TGTGCCTGGAGCCACGGTTCTAACTATGGCTACACCTTC.

The gene calls are TRBV2 and TRBJ2-3; D not resolved. Between the trimmed V and J ends, which lost 2 bases and 2 bases, there was a span of 14 bases. Germline V CDR1 and CDR2: SNHLY, FYNNEI. The CDR3 is made up of 16 amino acids. The CDR3, as DNA: TGTGCCAGCAGTGAATACTCGGGTAGGGCCACAGATACGCAGTATTTT. This encodes CASSEYSGRATDTQYF.

The genes are TRBV12-3 or TRBV12-4 and TRBJ1-2; D is uncertain. There are 13 residues in the CDR3. V was cut by 4 bases and J by 8 bases, with 14 bases left in between. The DNA for the CDR3 is TGTGCCAGCAGTTACAAAGCTGTCGGCGGCTACACCTTC. Protein product: CASSYKAVGGYTF.

This chain uses TRBV2 with TRBJ2-7; no reliable D call. Germline CDR1 reads SNHLY; CDR2 reads FYNNEI. The CDR3 contains 13 residues. V was shortened by 5 bases and J by 6 bases, with 14 bases between the two germline ends. The chain's CDR3 is CASSQLRNSEQYV. The CDR3, as DNA: TGTGCCAGCAGTCAGCTGAGGAATAGCGAGCAGTACGTC.

The chain is built from TRBV6-1 and TRBJ1-5, with D maybe TRBD1 (6 bases). The CDR3 consists of 12 residues. From germline, CDR1 is MNHNS and CDR2 SASEGT. V was trimmed by 1 base and J by 9 bases, leaving 7 bases between them. CDR3 loop: CASSEEDRPQHF. DNA for the CDR3: TGTGCCAGCAGTGAAGAGGACAGGCCCCAGCATTTT.

This clone occurred once. The chain employs TRBV30 and TRBJ2-7; 12 nucleotides match TRBD1. With V trimmed by 8 bases and J by 4 bases, 6 bases remained unmatched. The length of the CDR3 is 13 residues. CDR1 GTSNPN and CDR2 SVGIG come from the germline V gene (reference sequence). CDR3 sequence: CAVGTGGSYEQYF. The CDR3, as DNA: TGTGCCGTGGGGACAGGGGGCTCATACGAGCAGTACTTC.

This chain joins TRBV4-1 and TRBJ1-2; 9 bases align to TRBD1. Germline V gene lookup returns CDR1 MGHRA and CDR2 YSYEKL. CDR3 length: 16 residues. The CDR3 nucleotides are TGCCCCACCAGCCAAGGGTGGGGGGGACAGGGTGAAGGCTACACCTTC. It is translated as CPTSQGWGGQGEGYTF.

About this clone itself: Other DNA variants within this sample encode the same CDR3. The V call is TRBV18, the J call TRBJ1-1; 7 nucleotides align to TRBD1. Germline V CDR1 and CDR2: KGHSH, LQKENI. Germline trimming cut 6 bases from V and 1 base from J; bases unmatched to any gene: 5. This CDR3 contains 14 residues. The CDR3 DNA is TGTGCCAGCTCCTCAACAGGGGAGAACACTGAAGCTTTCTTT. Amino acids: CASSSTGENTEAFF.

V gene TRBV19 combines with J gene TRBJ2-7; D may match TRBD1 or TRBD2 (6 bases each). This CDR3 region has 13 residues. The ends were cut back, 5 bases at V and 4 bases at J, with 12 bases in the middle. The germline V gene has CDR1 LNHDA and CDR2 SQIVND (reference sequence). DNA for the CDR3: TGTGCCAGTAGTCTCGGGGGCGTGTACGAGCAGTACTTC. This translates into CASSLGGVYEQYF.

The J gene is TRBJ1-1, the V gene TRBV6-6; the D is unclear. Per the germline V gene, CDR1 is MNHNY and CDR2 is SVGAGI (reference sequence). The ends were cut back, 7 bases at V and 0 bases at J, with 9 bases in the middle. This CDR3 comprises 13 residues. The CDR3 sequence: CASKYRMNTEAFF. The CDR3 nucleotides read TGTGCCAGCAAGTATAGAATGAACACTGAAGCTTTCTTT.

This sequence joins TRBV5-1 and TRBJ2-3, with D hard to call. This CDR3 has 12 amino acids. The V and J ends lost 3 bases and 2 bases respectively, with 4 bases between them. Germline CDR1 and CDR2: SGHRS and YFSETQ. In DNA form, the CDR3 reads TGCGCCAGCAGCTCTACCACAGATACGCAGTATTTT. Encoded protein: CASSSTTDTQYF.

This clone was detected a few times. The chain recombines TRBV30 with TRBJ2-5; TRBD2 agrees at 13 bases. From germline, CDR1 is GTSNPN and CDR2 SVGIG (reference sequence). V lost 1 base and J lost 7; bases outside the gene matches: 3. The CDR3 runs 14 residues. CDR3 DNA sequence: TGTGCCTGGAGTGGGACTAGCGGGGGTGTGACCCAGTACTTC. Translated, it gives CAWSGTSGGVTQYF.

The chain carries TRBV9 and TRBJ2-7; TRBD1 agrees at 11 bases. Germline V gene lookup returns CDR1 SGDLS and CDR2 YYNGEE. CDR3 length: 15 residues. V lost 3 bases, J lost 3 bases, and 5 bases stayed unmatched. Here the CDR3 reads CASSARDRGGYEQYF. CDR3 DNA sequence: TGTGCCAGCAGCGCCCGGGACAGGGGGGGCTACGAGCAGTACTTC.

The chain recombines TRBV11-3 with TRBJ1-3; D may be TRBD1 (6 bases). The CDR3 consists of 15 residues. The V end lost 3 bases, the J end lost 4 bases, and 13 bases lay between the germline ends. Germline loops: CDR1 SGHNT, CDR2 YENEEA. The chain's CDR3 is CASSFPLGQGNTIYF. In DNA form, the CDR3 reads TGTGCCAGCAGCTTCCCCCTCGGACAGGGAAACACCATATATTTT.

J is TRBJ1-2 and V is TRBV29-1; TRBD1 might be the D (5 bases). Germline values: CDR1 SQVTM, CDR2 ANQGSEA. Between the trimmed V and J ends, which lost 3 bases and 7 bases, there was a span of 15 bases. The CDR3 length is 13 residues. CDR3 DNA: TGCAGCGTTGAGCGGCAGGGAAAGGCTGGCTACACCTTC. As protein: CSVERQGKAGYTF.

The rearrangement links TRBV24-1 to TRBJ2-5; possibly TRBD2 for D (5 bases). The CDR3 runs to 17 residues. V lost 0 bases to trimming and J lost 2 bases, with 15 bases between them. In germline, CDR1 is KGHDR, CDR2 SFDVKD. Here the CDR3 DNA reads TGTGCCACCAGTGATTTGGGAGGCGTAGAAGGGCAAGAGACCCAGTACTTC. It codes for CATSDLGGVEGQETQYF.

This clone was found once. The chain has TRBV7-3 and TRBJ1-6; the D gene is possibly TRBD1 (6 bases). CDR3 size: 15 residues. The V end lost 3 bases, the J end lost 6 bases, and 12 bases lay between the germline ends. Germline V gene lookup returns CDR1 SGHTA and CDR2 FQGTGA. The CDR3: CASSLSGAGNSPLHF. In DNA form, the CDR3 reads TGTGCCAGCAGCTTGTCAGGGGCCGGTAATTCACCCCTCCACTTT.

The chain joins TRBV30 to TRBJ2-7, with 7 bases identical to TRBD2. Germline V gene lookup returns CDR1 GTSNPN and CDR2 SVGIG (reference sequence). The length of the CDR3 is 15 residues. The V gene end was trimmed by 0 bases and the J gene end by 0 bases; junction bases not matched to a gene: 5. In DNA, the CDR3 is TGTGCCTGGAGTGTTAGAGGGGAGGGCTCCTACGAGCAGTACTTC. This sequence encodes CAWSVRGEGSYEQYF. Together with reference TRBV30 and TRBJ2-7, the CDR3 gives the full variable domain: SQTIHQWPATLVQPVGSPLSLECTVEGTSNPNLYWYRQAAGRGLQLLFYSVGIGQISSEVPQNLSASRPQDRQFILSSKKLLLSDSGFYLCAWSVRGEGSYEQYFGPGTRLTVT.

This clone has at least ten counts. This specimen includes other DNA sequences encoding the same CDR3. The chain recombines TRBV25-1 with TRBJ1-2, with 10 bases matching TRBD1. V gave up 4 bases and J gave up 6 bases; unmatched junction bases: 5. This CDR3 contains 14 residues. From germline, CDR1 is MGHDK and CDR2 SYGVNS. The DNA of the CDR3 is TGTGCCAGCAGTGGAGGGGGACAGGGGAATGGCTACACCTTC. As protein: CASSGGGQGNGYTF.

The chain combines TRBV5-1 with TRBJ1-1, with D unclear. V was trimmed by 2 bases and J by 1 base, leaving 15 bases between them. The length of the CDR3 is 16 residues. Germline CDR1 and CDR2: SGHRS and YFSETQ. The CDR3 sequence is CASSFSIAAGNTEAFF. The CDR3 DNA is TGCGCCAGCAGCTTCAGTATCGCGGCAGGGAACACTGAAGCTTTCTTT.

The rearrangement joins TRBV7-9 to TRBJ1-2; D remains unclear. V was shortened by 1 base and J by 1 base, with 13 bases between the two germline ends. Looked up from germline, CDR1 is SEHNR and CDR2 is FQNEAQ (reference sequence). There are 16 residues in the CDR3. The CDR3 is CASSLGWGGRNYGYTF. The CDR3 DNA reads TGTGCCAGCAGCTTAGGTTGGGGTGGCCGTAACTATGGCTACACCTTC. The full variable domain, rest sourced from reference TRBV7-9 and TRBJ1-2, is DTGVSQNPRHKITKRGQNVTFRCDPISEHNRLYWYRQTLGQGPEFLTYFQNEAQLEKSRLLSDRFSAERPKGSFSTLEIQRTEQGDSAMYLCASSLGWGGRNYGYTFGSGTRLTVV.

The chain recombines TRBV2 with TRBJ1-2; no clear D gene. The CDR3 consists of 13 residues. The V gene's germline CDR1 is SNHLY and CDR2 FYNNEI. V lost 6 bases, J lost 3 bases, and 11 bases lay in between. CDR3 in DNA: TGTGCCAGCAGATACGGGAGGGACTATGGCTACACCTTC. Protein product: CASRYGRDYGYTF.

The rearrangement joins TRBV5-1 to TRBJ1-1; D remains unclear. This CDR3 is built from 18 residues. Per the germline V gene, CDR1 is SGHRS and CDR2 is YFSETQ. Trimming left V 4 bases short and J 1 base short, with 23 bases between. The CDR3 loop is CASSPDISDRKPNTEAFF. Written as DNA, the CDR3 is TGCGCCAGCAGCCCTGATATTTCGGACCGAAAACCGAACACTGAAGCTTTCTTT.

The chain carries TRBV7-2 and TRBJ1-3; D remains unclear. This CDR3 comprises 15 residues. V was cut by 8 bases and J by 3 bases, with 17 bases left in between. In germline, CDR1 is SGHTA, CDR2 FQGNSA. CDR3 nucleotide sequence: TGTGCCAGCTCTTCCGTTGGCGGTTTTGGAAACACCATATATTTT. Amino acid sequence: CASSSVGGFGNTIYF. The full variable domain, completed using reference TRBV7-2 and TRBJ1-3, is GAGVSQSPSNKVTEKGKDVELRCDPISGHTALYWYRQSLGQGLEFLIYFQGNSAPDKSGLPSDRFSAERTGGSVSTLTIQRTQQEDSAVYLCASSSVGGFGNTIYFGEGSWLTVV.

The chain has TRBV11-2 and TRBJ1-3; 8 bases line up with TRBD1. Per the germline V gene, CDR1 is SGHAT and CDR2 is FQNNGV. This CDR3 region has 16 residues. J lost 0 bases, V lost 4 bases, and 5 bases had no gene match. CDR3 amino acids: CASSSVTGASGNTIYF. The DNA of the CDR3 is TGTGCCAGCAGCTCGGTGACAGGGGCCTCTGGAAACACCATATATTTT.